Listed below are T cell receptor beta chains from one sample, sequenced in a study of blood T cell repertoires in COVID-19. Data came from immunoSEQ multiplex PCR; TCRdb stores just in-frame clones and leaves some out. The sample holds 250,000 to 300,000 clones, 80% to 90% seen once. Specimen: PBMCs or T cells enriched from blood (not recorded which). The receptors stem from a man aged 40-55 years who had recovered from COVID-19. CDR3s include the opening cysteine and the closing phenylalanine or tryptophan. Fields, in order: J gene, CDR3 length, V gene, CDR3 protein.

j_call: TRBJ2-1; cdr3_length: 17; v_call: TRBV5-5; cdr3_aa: CASSLARDRGIYNEQFF
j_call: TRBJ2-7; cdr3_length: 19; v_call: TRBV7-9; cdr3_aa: CASSLRAARRVAGAYEQYF
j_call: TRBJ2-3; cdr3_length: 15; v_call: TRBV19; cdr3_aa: CATRRGTGSTDTQYF
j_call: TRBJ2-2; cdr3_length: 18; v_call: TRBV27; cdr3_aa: CASSAYPDRARGTGELFF
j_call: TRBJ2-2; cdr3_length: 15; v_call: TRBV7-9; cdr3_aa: CASSLRRTNTGELFF
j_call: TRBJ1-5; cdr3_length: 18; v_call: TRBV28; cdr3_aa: CASSLMRAGGFLNQPQHF
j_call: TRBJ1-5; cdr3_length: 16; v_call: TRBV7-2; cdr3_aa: CASSFPLGGQGQPQHF
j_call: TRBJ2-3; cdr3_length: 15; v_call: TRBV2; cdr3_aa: CASIQLAGAMNTQYF
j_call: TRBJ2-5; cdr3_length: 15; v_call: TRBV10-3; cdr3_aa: CAISPGQGYQETQYF
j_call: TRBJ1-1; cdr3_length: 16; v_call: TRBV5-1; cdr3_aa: CASSFSDGSSMRGAFF
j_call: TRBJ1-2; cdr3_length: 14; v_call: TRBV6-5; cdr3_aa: CASRRDRANYGYTF
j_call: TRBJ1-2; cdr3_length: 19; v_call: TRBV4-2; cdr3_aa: CASSQLGTGLPIHNYGYTF
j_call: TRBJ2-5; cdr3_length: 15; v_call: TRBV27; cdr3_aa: CASSFLGTDKETQYF
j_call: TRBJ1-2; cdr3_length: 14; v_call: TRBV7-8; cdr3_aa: CASSLGQNIYGYTF
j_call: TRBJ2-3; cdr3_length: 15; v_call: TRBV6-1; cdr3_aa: CASSEPAETTDTQYF
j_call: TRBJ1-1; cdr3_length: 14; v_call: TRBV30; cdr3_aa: CAWSPGHLNTEAFF
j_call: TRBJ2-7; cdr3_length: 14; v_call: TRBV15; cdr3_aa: CATSRRTDSYEQYF
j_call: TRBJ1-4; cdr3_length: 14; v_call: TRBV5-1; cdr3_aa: CASSLDGRGEKLFF
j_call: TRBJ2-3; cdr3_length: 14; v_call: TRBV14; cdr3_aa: CASSLRAESDTQYF
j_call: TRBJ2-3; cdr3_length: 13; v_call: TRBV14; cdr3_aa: CASSLRVTDTQYF
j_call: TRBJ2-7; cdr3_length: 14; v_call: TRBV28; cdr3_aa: CASRRAGGLSEQYF
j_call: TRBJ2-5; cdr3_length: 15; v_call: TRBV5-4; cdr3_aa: CASSLATTGQETQYF
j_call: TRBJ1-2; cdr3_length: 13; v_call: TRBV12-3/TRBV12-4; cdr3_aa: CASSPGQKYGYTF
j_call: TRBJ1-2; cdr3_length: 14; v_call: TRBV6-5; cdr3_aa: CASSYSRDFYGYTF
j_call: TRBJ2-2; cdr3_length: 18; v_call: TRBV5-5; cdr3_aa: CASSQNAGGYGNTGELFF
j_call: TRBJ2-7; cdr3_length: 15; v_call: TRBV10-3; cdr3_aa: CAISDRDRGQFEQYF
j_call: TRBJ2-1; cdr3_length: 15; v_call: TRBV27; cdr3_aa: CASSLNTGSYNEQFF
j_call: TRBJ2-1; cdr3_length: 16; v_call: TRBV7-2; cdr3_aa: CASSLGWTRAYNEQFF
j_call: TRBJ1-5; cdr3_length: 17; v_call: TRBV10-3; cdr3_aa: CAISELGGPYSNQPQHF
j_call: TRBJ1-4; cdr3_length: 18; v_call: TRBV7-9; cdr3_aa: CASSLSWDRGPTNEKLFF
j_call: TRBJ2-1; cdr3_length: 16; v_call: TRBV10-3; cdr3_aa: CAISEGGEGTYNEQFF
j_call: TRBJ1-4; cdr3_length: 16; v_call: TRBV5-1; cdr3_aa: CASSLAGGTTNEKLFF
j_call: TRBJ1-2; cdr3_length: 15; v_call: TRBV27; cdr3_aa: CASSFAPTGNYGYTF
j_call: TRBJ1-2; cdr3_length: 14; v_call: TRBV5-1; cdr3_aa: CASGATGGDYGYTF
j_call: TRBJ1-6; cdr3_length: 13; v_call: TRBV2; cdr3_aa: CASGQGVNSPLHF
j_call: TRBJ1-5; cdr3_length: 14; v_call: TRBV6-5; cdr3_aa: CASSFGQEGQPQHF